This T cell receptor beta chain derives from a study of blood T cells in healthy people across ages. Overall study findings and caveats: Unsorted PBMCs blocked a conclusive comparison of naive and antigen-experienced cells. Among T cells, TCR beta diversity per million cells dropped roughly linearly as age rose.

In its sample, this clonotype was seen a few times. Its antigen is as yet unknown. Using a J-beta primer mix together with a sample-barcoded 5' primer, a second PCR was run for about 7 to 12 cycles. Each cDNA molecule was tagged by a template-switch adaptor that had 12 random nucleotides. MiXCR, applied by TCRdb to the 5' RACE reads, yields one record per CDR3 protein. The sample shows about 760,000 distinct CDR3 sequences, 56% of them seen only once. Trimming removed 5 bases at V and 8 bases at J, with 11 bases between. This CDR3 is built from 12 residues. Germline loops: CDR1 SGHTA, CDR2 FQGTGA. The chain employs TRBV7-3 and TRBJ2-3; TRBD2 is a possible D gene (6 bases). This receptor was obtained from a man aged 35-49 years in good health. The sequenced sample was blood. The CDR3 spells CASSELGGTQYF. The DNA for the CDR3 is TGTGCCAGCAGCGAACTCGGGGGTACGCAGTATTTT.